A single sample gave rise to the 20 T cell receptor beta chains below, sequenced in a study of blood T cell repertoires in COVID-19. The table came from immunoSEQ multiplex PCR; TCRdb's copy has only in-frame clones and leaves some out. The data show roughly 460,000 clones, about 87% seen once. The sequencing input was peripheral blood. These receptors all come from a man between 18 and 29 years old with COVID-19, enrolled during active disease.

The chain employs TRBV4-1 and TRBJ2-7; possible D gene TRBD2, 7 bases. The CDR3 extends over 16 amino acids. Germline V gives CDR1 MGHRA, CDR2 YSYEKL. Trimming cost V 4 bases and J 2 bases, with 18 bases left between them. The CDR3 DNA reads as TGCGCCAGCAGCCCCCTTGAGGCGGGGGCAACCTACGAGCAGTACTTC. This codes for CASSPLEAGATYEQYF.

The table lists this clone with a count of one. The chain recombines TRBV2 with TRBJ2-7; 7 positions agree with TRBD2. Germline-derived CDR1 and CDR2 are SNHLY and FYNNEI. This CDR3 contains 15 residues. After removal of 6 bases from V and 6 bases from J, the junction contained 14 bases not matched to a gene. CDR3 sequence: CASSPTGLAAGEQYF. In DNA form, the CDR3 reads TGTGCCAGCAGCCCAACTGGGCTAGCGGCTGGCGAGCAGTACTTC. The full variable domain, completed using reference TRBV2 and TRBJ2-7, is EPEVTQTPSHQVTQMGQEVILRCVPISNHLYFYWYRQILGQKVEFLVSFYNNEISEKSEIFDDQFSVERPDGSNFTLKIRSTKLEDSAMYFCASSPTGLAAGEQYFGPGTRLTVT.

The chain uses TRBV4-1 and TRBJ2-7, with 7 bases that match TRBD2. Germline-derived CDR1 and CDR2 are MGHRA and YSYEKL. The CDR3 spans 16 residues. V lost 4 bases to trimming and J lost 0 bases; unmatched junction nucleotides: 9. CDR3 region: CASSPLAGSSSYEQYF. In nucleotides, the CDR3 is TGCGCCAGCAGCCCATTAGCGGGTTCGAGCTCCTACGAGCAGTACTTC.

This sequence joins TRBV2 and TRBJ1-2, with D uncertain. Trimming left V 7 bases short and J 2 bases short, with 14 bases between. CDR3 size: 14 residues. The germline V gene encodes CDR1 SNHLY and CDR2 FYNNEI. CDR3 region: CASTQEEGNYGYTF. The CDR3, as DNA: TGTGCCAGCACCCAAGAGGAAGGCAACTATGGCTACACCTTC.

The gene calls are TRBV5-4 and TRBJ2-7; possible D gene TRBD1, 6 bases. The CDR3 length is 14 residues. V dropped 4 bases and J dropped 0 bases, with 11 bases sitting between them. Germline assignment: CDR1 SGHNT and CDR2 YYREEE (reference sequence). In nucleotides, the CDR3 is TGTGCCAGCAGCGACCGGGACACCTCCTACGAGCAGTACTTC. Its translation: CASSDRDTSYEQYF.

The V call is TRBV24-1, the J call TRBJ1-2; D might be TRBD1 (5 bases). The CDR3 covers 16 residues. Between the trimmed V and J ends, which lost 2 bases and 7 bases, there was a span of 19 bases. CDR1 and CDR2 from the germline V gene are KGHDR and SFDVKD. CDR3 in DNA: TGTGCCACCAGTGATTCCCCAGCCCGAGGGACTAGTGGCTACACCTTC. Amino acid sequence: CATSDSPARGTSGYTF.

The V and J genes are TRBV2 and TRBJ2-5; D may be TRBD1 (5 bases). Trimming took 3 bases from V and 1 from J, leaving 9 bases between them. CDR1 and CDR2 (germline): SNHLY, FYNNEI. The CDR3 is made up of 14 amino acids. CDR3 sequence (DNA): TGTGCCAGCAGTGATACAGGAATCCAAGAGACCCAGTACTTC. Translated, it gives CASSDTGIQETQYF.

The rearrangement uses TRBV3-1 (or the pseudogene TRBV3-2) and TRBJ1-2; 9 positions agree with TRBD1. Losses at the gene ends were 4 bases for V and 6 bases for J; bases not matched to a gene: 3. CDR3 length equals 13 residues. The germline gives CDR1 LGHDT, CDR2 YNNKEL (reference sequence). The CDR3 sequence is CASSLTGGNGYTF. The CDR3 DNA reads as TGTGCCAGCAGCCTAACAGGGGGCAATGGCTACACCTTC.

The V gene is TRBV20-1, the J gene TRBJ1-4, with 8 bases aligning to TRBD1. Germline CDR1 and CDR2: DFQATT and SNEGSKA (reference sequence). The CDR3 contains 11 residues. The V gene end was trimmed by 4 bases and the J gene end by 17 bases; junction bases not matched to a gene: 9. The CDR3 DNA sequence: TGCAGTGCTATAGGGGGACAGGCTGCTTTTTTT. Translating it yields CSAIGGQAAFF.

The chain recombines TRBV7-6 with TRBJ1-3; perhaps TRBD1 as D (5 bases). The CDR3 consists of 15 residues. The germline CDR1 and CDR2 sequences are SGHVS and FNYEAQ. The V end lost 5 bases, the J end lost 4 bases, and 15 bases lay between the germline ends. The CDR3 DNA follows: TGTGCCAGCAGCCCGACAGACGTACGCGGAAACACCATATATTTT. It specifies CASSPTDVRGNTIYF.

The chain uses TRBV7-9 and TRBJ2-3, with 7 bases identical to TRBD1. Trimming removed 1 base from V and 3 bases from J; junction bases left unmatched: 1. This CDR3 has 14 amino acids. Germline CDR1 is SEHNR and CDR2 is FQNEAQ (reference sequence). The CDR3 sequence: CASSLGRGTDTQYF. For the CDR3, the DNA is TGTGCCAGCAGCTTAGGCAGGGGGACAGATACGCAGTATTTT.

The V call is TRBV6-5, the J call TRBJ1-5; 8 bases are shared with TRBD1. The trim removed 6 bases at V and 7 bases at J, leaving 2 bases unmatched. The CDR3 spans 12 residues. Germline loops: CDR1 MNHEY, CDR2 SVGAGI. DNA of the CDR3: TGTGCCAGCAGGGACAGGGAACAGCCCCAGCATTTT. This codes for CASRDREQPQHF.

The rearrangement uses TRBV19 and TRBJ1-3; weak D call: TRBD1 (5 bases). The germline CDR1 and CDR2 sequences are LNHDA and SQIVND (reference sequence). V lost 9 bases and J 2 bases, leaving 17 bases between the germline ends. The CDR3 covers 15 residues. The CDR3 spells CASYGGGLPGNTIYF. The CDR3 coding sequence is TGTGCCAGCTACGGGGGGGGTTTACCTGGAAACACCATATATTTT.

CDR3 nucleotides: TGTGCCAGCTCACTGGGGGGGACCTACAATGAGCAGTTCTTC. Translated, it gives CASSLGGTYNEQFF. V usage is TRBV18 and J usage is TRBJ2-1; 7 positions agree with TRBD2. The length of the CDR3 is 14 residues. The ends lost 4 bases at V and 2 bases at J; junction bases unmatched: 2. The germline V gene encodes CDR1 KGHSH and CDR2 LQKENI.

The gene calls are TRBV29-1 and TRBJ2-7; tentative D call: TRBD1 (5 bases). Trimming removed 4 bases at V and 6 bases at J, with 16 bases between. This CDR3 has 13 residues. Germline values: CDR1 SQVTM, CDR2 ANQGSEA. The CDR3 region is CSVGPSQGSEQYF. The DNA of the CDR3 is TGCAGCGTTGGTCCCTCTCAGGGTAGCGAGCAGTACTTC.

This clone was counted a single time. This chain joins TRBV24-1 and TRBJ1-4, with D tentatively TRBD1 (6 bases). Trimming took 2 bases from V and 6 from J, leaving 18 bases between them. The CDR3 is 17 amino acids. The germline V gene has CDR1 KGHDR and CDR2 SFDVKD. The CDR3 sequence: CATSDWGSGTKDEKLFF. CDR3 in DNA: TGTGCCACCAGTGATTGGGGTTCCGGGACAAAGGATGAAAAACTGTTTTTT.

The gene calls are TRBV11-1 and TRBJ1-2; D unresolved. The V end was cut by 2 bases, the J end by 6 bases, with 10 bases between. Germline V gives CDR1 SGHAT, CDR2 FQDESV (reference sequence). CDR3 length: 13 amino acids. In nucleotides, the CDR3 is TGTGCCAGCAGCTTACGATCATTAGATGGCTACACCTTC. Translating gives CASSLRSLDGYTF.

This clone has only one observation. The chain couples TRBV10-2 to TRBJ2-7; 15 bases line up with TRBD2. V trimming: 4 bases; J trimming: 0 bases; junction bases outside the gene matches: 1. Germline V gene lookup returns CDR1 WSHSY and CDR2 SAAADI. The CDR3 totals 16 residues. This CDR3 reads CASSGGLAGGSYEQYF. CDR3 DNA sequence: TGCGCCAGCAGTGGGGGACTAGCGGGAGGCTCCTACGAGCAGTACTTC.

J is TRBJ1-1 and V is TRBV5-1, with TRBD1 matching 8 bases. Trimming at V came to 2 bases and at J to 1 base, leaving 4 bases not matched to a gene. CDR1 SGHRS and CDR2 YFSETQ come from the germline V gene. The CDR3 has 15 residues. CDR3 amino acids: CASSFSGQGNTEAFF. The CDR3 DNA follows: TGCGCCAGCAGCTTCTCAGGACAGGGGAACACTGAAGCTTTCTTT.

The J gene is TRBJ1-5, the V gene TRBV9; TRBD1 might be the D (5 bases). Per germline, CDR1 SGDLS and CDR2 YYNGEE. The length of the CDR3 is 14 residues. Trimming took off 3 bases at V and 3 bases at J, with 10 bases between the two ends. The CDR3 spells CASSAGGHNQPQHF. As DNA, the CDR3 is TGTGCCAGCAGCGCGGGGGGTCACAATCAGCCCCAGCATTTT.